This is a list of T cell receptor beta chains from one sample in a study of blood T cell repertoires in COVID-19. Profiled with immunoSEQ multiplex PCR; TCRdb holds only in-frame clones, not every one. The sample carries some 45,000 clones, 70% to 90% recorded once. Material: peripheral blood. The receptor set was obtained from a woman of 80 years or more with acute or convalescent COVID-19. CDR3s include the opening cysteine and the closing phenylalanine or tryptophan. D genes are given only for firm matches. Part of the rows lack a size; the others show once, few, many or a class for expanded clones.

D gene	clone size	V gene	CDR3 length	J gene	CDR3 DNA	CDR3 protein
TRBD1	-	TRBV5-1	14	TRBJ1-4	TGCGCCAGCAGTTTTGGACAGGGGAACGAAAAACTGTTTTTT	CASSFGQGNEKLFF
-	-	TRBV19	18	TRBJ1-1	TGTGCCAGTAGTATAGATAAGATTGGGGCAAGAAAGAACACTGAAGCTTTCTTT	CASSIDKIGARKNTEAFF
TRBD2	-	TRBV5-4	17	TRBJ2-2	TGTGCCAGTGGCTTAGGAACGGGAGGGCCTGGCACCGGGGAGCTGTTTTTT	CASGLGTGGPGTGELFF
TRBD2	-	TRBV7-9	16	TRBJ2-5	TGTGCCAGCAGCTTCGGGGGGGGGCGTGGGACCGGGACCCAGTACTTC	CASSFGGGRGTGTQYF
TRBD2	-	TRBV28	16	TRBJ2-1	TGTGCCAGCAGTGGCTTTATAGCGGGAGCCTACAATGAGCAGTTCTTC	CASSGFIAGAYNEQFF
-	-	TRBV10-3	16	TRBJ1-1	TGTGCCATCAGTGGTACTCCGGCGGGGGCGGGGACTGAAGCTTTCTTT	CAISGTPAGAGTEAFF
TRBD1	-	TRBV3-1/TRBV3-2	17	TRBJ2-7	TGTGCCAGCAGCCAAGAGAGTCTGGGACAGGGTCGGAGCGAGCAGTACTTC	CASSQESLGQGRSEQYF
TRBD2	-	TRBV5-1	13	TRBJ2-3	TGCGCCAGCAGCTTCGGACTAGCGGATACGCAGTATTTT	CASSFGLADTQYF
-	-	TRBV27	13	TRBJ1-2	TGTGCCAGCAGTTTAAGTGCCCTGTGGGGGCACACCTTC	CASSLSALWGHTF
-	-	TRBV27	14	TRBJ1-4	TGTGCCAGCAGTCGGGCGGGTCTGAATGAAAAACTGTTTTTT	CASSRAGLNEKLFF
-	-	TRBV3-1/TRBV3-2	17	TRBJ1-1	TGTGCCAGCAGCCGGGTCGGGTTGGGTGTGTTAAACACTGAAGCTTTCTTT	CASSRVGLGVLNTEAFF
TRBD2	-	TRBV7-2	14	TRBJ2-1	TGTGCCAGCAGCTTGGGACTAGCGGGAGATGAGCAGTTCTTC	CASSLGLAGDEQFF
-	once	TRBV2	13	TRBJ1-4	TGTGCCAGCAGGCCCAGGGTTGGTGAAAAACTGTTTTTT	CASRPRVGEKLFF
TRBD2	-	TRBV5-1	16	TRBJ2-7	TGCGCCAGCAGCCCAGCCAATGGACTAGCGGGAGGTGAGCAGTACTTC	CASSPANGLAGGEQYF
TRBD1	-	TRBV25-1	13	TRBJ2-7	TGTGCCAGCAGGACAGGGGGCTCCTACGAGCAGTACTTC	CASRTGGSYEQYF
TRBD1	-	TRBV18	16	TRBJ1-5	TGTGCCAGCTCACTACAGTTGGGACAGGGGTATCAGCCCCAGCATTTT	CASSLQLGQGYQPQHF
-	-	TRBV19	14	TRBJ2-1	TGTGCCAGTAGGCAAGGGGCCCAGGCGGAAAAGCAGTTCTTC	CASRQGAQAEKQFF
-	-	TRBV24-1	14	TRBJ2-3	TGTGCCACCAGGGGAGCCCTTAGCACAGATACGCAGTATTTT	CATRGALSTDTQYF
-	-	TRBV28	15	TRBJ1-2	TGTGCCAGCAGTCCCCCTCCCGGGGTAGACTATGGCTACACCTTC	CASSPPPGVDYGYTF
TRBD2	once	TRBV7-9	18	TRBJ2-4	TGTGCCAGCAGCTTAGCAAGGACTAGCGGGGCTGGGGGAGACATTCAGTACTTC	CASSLARTSGAGGDIQYF
TRBD2	-	TRBV28	13	TRBJ2-7	TGTGCCAGCAGAGCGGGAGGTCGCCACGAGCAGTACTTC	CASRAGGRHEQYF
TRBD1	few	TRBV5-1	15	TRBJ2-1	TGCGCCAGCAGCCCCAGACAGGGGAAGGAGAATGAGCAGTTCTTC	CASSPRQGKENEQFF